This is a list of T cell receptor beta chains from one sample in a study of cytomegalovirus exposure and HLA in healthy donors. The data were produced by immunoSEQ multiplex PCR, yet TCRdb's version contains in-frame clones alone and is incomplete. There are around 180,000 clones in the sample; around 87% occur only once, and about 1.7% lies in the top ten. Material for sequencing was PBMCs. Receptor source: a woman younger than 30 in good health and CMV-seronegative. CDR3s include the opening cysteine and the closing phenylalanine or tryptophan. The D gene is left open where the match is weak. Clone size is not always given. Where it is, it says once, few, many or a class for expanded clones.

. | TRBJ1-4 | TRBD1 | TRBV18 | TGTGCCAGCTCACCAAGCCCGGAGACAGGGGGGACTAATGAAAAACTGTTTTTT | CASSPSPETGGTNEKLFF
. | TRBJ2-7 | TRBD2 | TRBV18 | TGTGCCAGCTCACCACCACCGGGACTAGCGGACTCCTACGAGCAGTACTTC | CASSPPPGLADSYEQYF
. | TRBJ2-2 | . | TRBV13 | TGTGCCCGGCGGCAAGCGAACACCGGGGAGCTGTTTTTT | CARRQANTGELFF
. | TRBJ1-2 | . | TRBV2 | TGTGCCAGCGGGGGAGGGGACAACTATGGCTACACCTTC | CASGGGDNYGYTF
. | TRBJ2-2 | TRBD1 | TRBV2 | TGTGCCAGCCGCCGGGACAGAAACACCGGGGAGCTGTTTTTT | CASRRDRNTGELFF
few | TRBJ2-7 | TRBD2 | TRBV6-5 | TGTGCCAGCAGTTACTCGACTAGCGGGAAAACGAAGCAGTACTTC | CASSYSTSGKTKQYF
. | TRBJ2-2 | TRBD2 | TRBV27 | TGCGCCAGCAGTTACACCGGGACTAGCGGCACCGGGGAGCTGTTTTTT | CASSYTGTSGTGELFF
. | TRBJ2-7 | TRBD1 | TRBV15 | TGTGCCACCAGCAGAGGACAGGGGTATCGCAACGCCTACGAGCAGTACTTC | CATSRGQGYRNAYEQYF
. | TRBJ1-5 | TRBD1 | TRBV28 | TGTGCCAGCAGTTTGGGACAGGGTATGTGGCCCCAGCATTTT | CASSLGQGMWPQHF
. | TRBJ1-5 | . | TRBV12-2 | TGTGCAAGTCGCTTAAGGACTTCCCCCCCTATATACTATCAGCCCCAGCATTTT | CASRLRTSPPIYYQPQHF
. | TRBJ2-1 | . | TRBV4-3 | TGCGCCAGCAGCCAAGAAGGACTGGGTTACAATGAGCAGTTCTTC | CASSQEGLGYNEQFF
. | TRBJ1-4 | TRBD1 | TRBV19 | TGTGCCAGTAGTACGACAGGGTCTAATGAAAAACTGTTTTTT | CASSTTGSNEKLFF
. | TRBJ2-7 | . | TRBV7-2 | TGTGCCAGCAGCTTAGGAGGGAGGATCGACGAGCAGTACTTC | CASSLGGRIDEQYF
. | TRBJ2-1 | . | TRBV5-1 | TGCGCCAGCAGGATAGGAGGGAACTCCTACAATGAGCAGTTCTTC | CASRIGGNSYNEQFF
. | TRBJ1-2 | . | TRBV4-1 | TGCGCCAGCAGCCGAGGCGGCAGCACCTATGGCTACACCTTC | CASSRGGSTYGYTF
. | TRBJ2-7 | . | TRBV6-5 | TGTGCCAGCAGTTACAAGGGCAGGGGGGTCTACGAGCAGTACTTC | CASSYKGRGVYEQYF
. | TRBJ2-2 | . | TRBV9 | TGTGCCAGCTCTTTGCAGGGCCCACTGAACACCGGGGAGCTGTTTTTT | CASSLQGPLNTGELFF
. | TRBJ2-1 | TRBD2 | TRBV7-9 | TGTGCCAGCAGCCGCGTCCTAGCGGGAGGCCCTAATGAGCAGTTCTTC | CASSRVLAGGPNEQFF
. | TRBJ1-6 | TRBD1 | TRBV7-8 | TGTGCCAGCAGCCGGACAGGGCAGGCCTCCTATAATTCACCCCTCCACTTT | CASSRTGQASYNSPLHF
. | TRBJ2-3 | TRBD2 | TRBV11-2 | TGTGCCAGCAGCCCGTATCCTAGCGGTCTCACAGATACGCAGTATTTT | CASSPYPSGLTDTQYF
. | TRBJ2-2 | TRBD2 | TRBV6-1 | TGTGCCAGCAGTGAAGCAACGCGACTAGCGGGGGGGCCCGGCACCGGGGAGCTGTTTTTT | CASSEATRLAGGPGTGELFF
. | TRBJ2-7 | TRBD2 | TRBV2 | TGTGCCAGCAGTGAAGGCCCCACGACGGCGGGGGGCGAGCAGTACTTC | CASSEGPTTAGGEQYF
. | TRBJ1-1 | . | TRBV12-5 | TGTGCTAGTGGGATAGGGGACACTGAAGCTTTCTTT | CASGIGDTEAFF
once | TRBJ2-7 | . | TRBV6-6 | TGTGCCAGCAGCCGCGTCGCGGGCGGGGCGGGCTACGAGCAGTACTTC | CASSRVAGGAGYEQYF
. | TRBJ1-2 | . | TRBV7-9 | TGTGCCAGCAGCTTAGGACTTCCGTCGGGCTATGGCTACACCTTC | CASSLGLPSGYGYTF
once | TRBJ1-4 | . | TRBV4-2 | TGTGCCAGCAGCCACCCCGGGAGGGGTGGCGAAAAACTGTTTTTT | CASSHPGRGGEKLFF
. | TRBJ2-5 | TRBD1 | TRBV5-1 | TGCGCCAGCAGCCCCGGGACAGAAGAGACCCAGTACTTC | CASSPGTEETQYF
. | TRBJ2-7 | TRBD2 | TRBV4-2 | TGTGCCAGCAGCCGTGGGACTAGCGTCTACGAGCAGTACTTC | CASSRGTSVYEQYF